This T cell receptor beta chain is drawn from a study of long-term antiretroviral therapy in people with HIV. The authors ran the immunoSEQ assay, v3.0, at survey level. TCRdb's table, derived via immunoSEQ multiplex PCR, lists solely in-frame clones and lacks some. This sample yields about 25,000 clones, of which 60% to 85% are seen a single time; over 8.5% belongs to the top ten. The V and J ends lost 4 bases and 0 bases respectively, with 16 bases between them. CDR1 is SGHDT and CDR2 is YYEEEE in the germline V gene. The CDR3 has 16 amino acids. Every specimen provided roughly 1-10 million cryopreserved PBMC before DNA extraction took place.

The receptor comes from a man aged 25-40 years with HIV. This rearrangement joins TRBV5-6 to TRBJ1-2, with D perhaps TRBD1 (5 bases). This material consisted of unsorted PBMCs, taken 2.1 years after starting antiretroviral therapy. Written as DNA, the CDR3 is TGTGCCAGCAGCCCTCCTCCGGGACCCGCTAACTATGGCTACACCTTC. It encodes CASSPPPGPANYGYTF.